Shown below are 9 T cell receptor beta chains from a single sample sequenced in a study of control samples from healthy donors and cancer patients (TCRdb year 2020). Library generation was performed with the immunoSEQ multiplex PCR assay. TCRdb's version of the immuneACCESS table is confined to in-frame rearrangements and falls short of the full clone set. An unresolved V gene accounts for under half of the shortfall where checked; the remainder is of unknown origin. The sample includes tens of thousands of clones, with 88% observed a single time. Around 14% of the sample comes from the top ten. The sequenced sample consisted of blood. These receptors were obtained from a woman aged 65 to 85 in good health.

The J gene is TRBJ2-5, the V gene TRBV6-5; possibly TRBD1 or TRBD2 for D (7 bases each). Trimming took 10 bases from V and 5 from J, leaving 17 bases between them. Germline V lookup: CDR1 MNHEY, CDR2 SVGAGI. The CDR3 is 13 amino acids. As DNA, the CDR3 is TGTGCCACCAGGGGGGGAGGACGTGAGACCCAGTACTTC. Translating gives CATRGGGRETQYF.

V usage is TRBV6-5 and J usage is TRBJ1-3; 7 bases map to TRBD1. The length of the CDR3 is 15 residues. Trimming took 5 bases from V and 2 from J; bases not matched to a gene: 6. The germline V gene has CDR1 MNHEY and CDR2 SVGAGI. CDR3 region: CASSITGTAGNTIYF. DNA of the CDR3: TGTGCCAGCAGTATCACCGGGACAGCTGGAAACACCATATATTTT.

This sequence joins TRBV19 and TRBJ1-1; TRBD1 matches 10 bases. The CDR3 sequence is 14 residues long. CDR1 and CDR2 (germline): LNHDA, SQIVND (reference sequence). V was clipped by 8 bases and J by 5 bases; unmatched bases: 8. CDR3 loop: CASASGTGVTEAFF. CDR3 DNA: TGTGCCAGTGCATCCGGGACAGGGGTTACTGAAGCTTTCTTT.

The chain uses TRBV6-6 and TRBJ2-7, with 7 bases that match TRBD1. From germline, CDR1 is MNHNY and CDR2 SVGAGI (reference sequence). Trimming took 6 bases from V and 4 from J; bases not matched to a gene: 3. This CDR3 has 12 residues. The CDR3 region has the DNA TGTGCCAGCAGGACAGGGCTATACGAGCAGTACTTC. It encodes CASRTGLYEQYF.

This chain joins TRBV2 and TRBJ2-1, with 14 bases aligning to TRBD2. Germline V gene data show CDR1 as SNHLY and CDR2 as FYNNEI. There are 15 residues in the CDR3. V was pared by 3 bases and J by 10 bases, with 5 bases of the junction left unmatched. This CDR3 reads CASSEGLAGVLEQFF. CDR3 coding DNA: TGTGCCAGCAGTGAGGGACTAGCGGGAGTGTTGGAGCAGTTCTTC. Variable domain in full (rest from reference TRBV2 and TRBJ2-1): EPEVTQTPSHQVTQMGQEVILRCVPISNHLYFYWYRQILGQKVEFLVSFYNNEISEKSEIFDDQFSVERPDGSNFTLKIRSTKLEDSAMYFCASSEGLAGVLEQFFGPGTRLTVL.

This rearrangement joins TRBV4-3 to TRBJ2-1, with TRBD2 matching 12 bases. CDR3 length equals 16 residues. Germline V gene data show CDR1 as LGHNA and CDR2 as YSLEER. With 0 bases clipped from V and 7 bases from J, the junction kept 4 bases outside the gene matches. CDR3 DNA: TGCGCCAGCAGCCAAGACCCTAGCGGGAGGGGGAATGAGCAGTTCTTC. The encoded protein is CASSQDPSGRGNEQFF.

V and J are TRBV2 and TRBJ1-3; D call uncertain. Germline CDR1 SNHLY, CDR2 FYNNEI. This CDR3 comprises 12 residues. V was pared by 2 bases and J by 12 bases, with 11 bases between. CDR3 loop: CASSERATNIYF. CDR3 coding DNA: TGTGCCAGCAGTGAAAGGGCCACAAACATATATTTT.

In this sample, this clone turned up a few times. The CDR3 region is CSASRTAYNEQFF. The CDR3 nucleotides are TGCAGTGCTAGTCGGACGGCCTACAATGAGCAGTTCTTC. V and J are TRBV20-1 and TRBJ2-1; D gene uncertain. V was clipped by 3 bases and J by 2 bases, with 8 bases between them. There are 13 residues in the CDR3. Germline-derived CDR1 and CDR2 are DFQATT and SNEGSKA (reference sequence).

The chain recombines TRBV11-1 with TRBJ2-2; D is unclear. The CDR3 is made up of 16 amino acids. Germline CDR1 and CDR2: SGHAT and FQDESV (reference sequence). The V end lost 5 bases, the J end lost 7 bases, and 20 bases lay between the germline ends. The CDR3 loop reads CASSPLQLAARGELFF. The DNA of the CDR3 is TGTGCCAGCAGCCCCCTCCAGTTAGCCGCCCGCGGGGAGCTGTTTTTT.